This T cell receptor (beta chain) is drawn from a study of T cell changes during pregnancy in multiple sclerosis. The repertoire was sequenced with immunoSEQ multiplex PCR; TCRdb's copy has only in-frame clones and lacks some. The table shows fewer than 50,000 clones, with 90% to 95% occurring only once. This TCR came from a female donor with multiple sclerosis, enrolled in a pregnancy study. The sequences come from CD8+ T cells from peripheral blood mononuclear cells, collected in the third trimester of pregnancy.

CDR3 sequence reads: CASSEWDREETQYF. As DNA, the CDR3 is TGTGCCAGCAGTGAATGGGACAGGGAAGAGACCCAGTACTTC. The rearrangement joins TRBV25-1 to TRBJ2-5, with TRBD1 matching over 9 bases. CDR3 length: 14 amino acids. Trimming removed 1 base from V and 3 bases from J; junction bases left unmatched: 0. CDR1 is MGHDK, CDR2 SYGVNS, per germline.